This T cell receptor (beta chain) was captured in a study of T-cell reconstitution after alpha-beta-depleted transplantation in children. The TCRbeta library incorporated unique molecular identifiers. TCRdb reprocessed the PCR reads with MiXCR, giving one entry per CDR3 protein. The sample records 500,000 to 600,000 distinct CDR3 sequences, approximately 20% being singletons. Sequenced here: PBMCs from the stem cell graft donor, sampled from the stem cell graft. This sequence was found in a human donor who donated a stem cell graft to a child with acute lymphoblastic leukemia.

The CDR3 protein is CSARGTSGRVGTQYF. For the CDR3, the DNA is TGCAGTGCTAGAGGGACTAGCGGGAGAGTCGGGACGCAGTATTTT. The J gene is TRBJ2-3, the V gene TRBV20-1; 13 bases match TRBD2. J was trimmed by 9 bases and V by 1 base; bases with no gene match: 7. Looked up from germline, CDR1 is DFQATT and CDR2 is SNEGSKA (reference sequence). The CDR3 is 15 residues long.